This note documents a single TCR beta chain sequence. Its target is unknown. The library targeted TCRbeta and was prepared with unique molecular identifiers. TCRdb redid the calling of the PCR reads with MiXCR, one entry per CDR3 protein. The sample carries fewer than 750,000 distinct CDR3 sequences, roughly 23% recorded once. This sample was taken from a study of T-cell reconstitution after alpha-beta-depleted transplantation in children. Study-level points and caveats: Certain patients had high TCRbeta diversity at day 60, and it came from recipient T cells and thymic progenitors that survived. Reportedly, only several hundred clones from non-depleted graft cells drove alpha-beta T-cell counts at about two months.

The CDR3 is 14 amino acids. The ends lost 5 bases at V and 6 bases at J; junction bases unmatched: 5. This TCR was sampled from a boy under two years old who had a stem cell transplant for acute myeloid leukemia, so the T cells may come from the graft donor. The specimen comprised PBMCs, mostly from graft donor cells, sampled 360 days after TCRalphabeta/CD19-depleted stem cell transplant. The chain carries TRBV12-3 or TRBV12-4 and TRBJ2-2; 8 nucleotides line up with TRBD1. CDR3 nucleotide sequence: TGTGCCAGCAGTCCACAGGGGGACCCCGGGGAGCTGTTTTTT. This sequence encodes CASSPQGDPGELFF.